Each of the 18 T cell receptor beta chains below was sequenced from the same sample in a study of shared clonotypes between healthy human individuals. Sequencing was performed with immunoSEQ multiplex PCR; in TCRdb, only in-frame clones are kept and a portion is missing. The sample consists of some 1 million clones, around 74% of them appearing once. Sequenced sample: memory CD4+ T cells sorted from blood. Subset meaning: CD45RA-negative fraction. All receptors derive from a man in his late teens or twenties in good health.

The CDR3 loop is CASSLVGRGSRNEQFF. The CDR3 nucleotides read TGTGCCAGCAGCTTAGTTGGTCGCGGGAGTCGCAATGAGCAGTTCTTC. The chain links TRBV7-2 to TRBJ2-1, with 7 positions matching TRBD2. The V gene's germline CDR1 is SGHTA and CDR2 FQGNSA. This CDR3 is built from 16 residues. J gave up 6 bases and V 1 base, and 9 bases lay outside the gene matches.

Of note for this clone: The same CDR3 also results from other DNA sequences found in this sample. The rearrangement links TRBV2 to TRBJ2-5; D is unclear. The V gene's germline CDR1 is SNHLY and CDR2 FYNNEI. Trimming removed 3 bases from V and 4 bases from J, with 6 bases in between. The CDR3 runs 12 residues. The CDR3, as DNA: TGTGCCAGCAGTGACCGAGGAGAGACCCAGTACTTC. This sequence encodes CASSDRGETQYF.

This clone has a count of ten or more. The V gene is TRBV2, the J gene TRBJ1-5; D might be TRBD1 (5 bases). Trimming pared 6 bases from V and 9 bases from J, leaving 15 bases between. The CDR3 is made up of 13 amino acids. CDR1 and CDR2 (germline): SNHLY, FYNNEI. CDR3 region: CASRMGPRGPQHF. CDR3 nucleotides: TGTGCCAGCAGGATGGGGCCCCGAGGGCCCCAGCATTTT.

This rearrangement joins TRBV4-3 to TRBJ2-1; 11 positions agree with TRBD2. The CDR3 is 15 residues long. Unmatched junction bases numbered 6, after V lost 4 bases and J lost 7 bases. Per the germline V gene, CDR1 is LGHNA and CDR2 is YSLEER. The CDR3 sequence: CASSLLSGRGNEQFF. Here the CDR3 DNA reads TGCGCCAGCAGCCTCCTTAGCGGGAGGGGGAATGAGCAGTTCTTC.

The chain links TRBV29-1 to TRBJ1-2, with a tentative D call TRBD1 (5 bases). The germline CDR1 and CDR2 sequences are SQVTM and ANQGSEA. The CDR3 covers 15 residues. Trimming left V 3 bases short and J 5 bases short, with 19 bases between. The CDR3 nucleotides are TGCAGCGTTGAGTCATCAGGGAATAATGGGTATGGCTACACCTTC. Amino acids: CSVESSGNNGYGYTF.

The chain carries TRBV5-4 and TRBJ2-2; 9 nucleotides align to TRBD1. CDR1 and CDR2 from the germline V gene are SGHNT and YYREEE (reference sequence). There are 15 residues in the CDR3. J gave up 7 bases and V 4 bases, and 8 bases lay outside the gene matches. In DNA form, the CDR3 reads TGTGCCAGCAGCAAAGGACAGGGGCAAGGCGGGGAGCTGTTTTTT. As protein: CASSKGQGQGGELFF.

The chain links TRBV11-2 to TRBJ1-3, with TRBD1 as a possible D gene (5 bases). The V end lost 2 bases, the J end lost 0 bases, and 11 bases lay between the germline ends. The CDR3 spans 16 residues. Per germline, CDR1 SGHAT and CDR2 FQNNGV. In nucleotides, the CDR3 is TGTGCCAGCAGCTTACGGGGGAGTCGCTCTGGAAACACCATATATTTT. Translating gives CASSLRGSRSGNTIYF.

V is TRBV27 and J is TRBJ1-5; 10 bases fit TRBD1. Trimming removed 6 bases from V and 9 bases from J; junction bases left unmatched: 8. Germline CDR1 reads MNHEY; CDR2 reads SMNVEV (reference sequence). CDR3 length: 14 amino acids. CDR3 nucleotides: TGTGCCAGCAGCCCCGACAGGGGGCGGGGGCCCCAGCATTTT. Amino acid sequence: CASSPDRGRGPQHF.

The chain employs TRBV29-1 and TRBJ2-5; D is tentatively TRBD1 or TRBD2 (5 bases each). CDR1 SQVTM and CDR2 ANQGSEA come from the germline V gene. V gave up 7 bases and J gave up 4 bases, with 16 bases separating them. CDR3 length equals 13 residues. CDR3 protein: CSGGTLLGETQYF. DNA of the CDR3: TGCAGCGGTGGGACCCTTCTAGGAGAGACCCAGTACTTC.

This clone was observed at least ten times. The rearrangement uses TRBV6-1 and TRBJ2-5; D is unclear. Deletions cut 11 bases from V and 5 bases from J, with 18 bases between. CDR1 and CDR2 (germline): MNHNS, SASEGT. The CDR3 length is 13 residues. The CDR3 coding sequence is TGTGCCGGATCCGATACTATCACCGAGACCCAGTACTTC. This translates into CAGSDTITETQYF.

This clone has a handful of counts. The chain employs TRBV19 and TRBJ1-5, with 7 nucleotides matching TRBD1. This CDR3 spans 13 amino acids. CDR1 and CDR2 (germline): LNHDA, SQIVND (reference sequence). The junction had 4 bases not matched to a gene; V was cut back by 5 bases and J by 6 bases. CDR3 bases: TGTGCCAGTAGTTCACAGGGGATTCAGCCCCAGCATTTT. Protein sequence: CASSSQGIQPQHF.

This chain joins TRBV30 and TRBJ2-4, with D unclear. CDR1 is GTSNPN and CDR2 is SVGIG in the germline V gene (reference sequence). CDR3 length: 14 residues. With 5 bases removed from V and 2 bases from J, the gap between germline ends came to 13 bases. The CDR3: CAWAKPLSKNIQYF. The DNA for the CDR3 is TGTGCCTGGGCCAAGCCGCTGTCCAAAAACATTCAGTACTTC.

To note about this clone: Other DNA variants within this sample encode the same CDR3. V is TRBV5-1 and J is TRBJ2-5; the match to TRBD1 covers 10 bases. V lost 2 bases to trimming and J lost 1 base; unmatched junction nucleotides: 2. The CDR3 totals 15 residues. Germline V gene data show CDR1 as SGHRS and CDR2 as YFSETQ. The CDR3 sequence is CASSLGTGAQETQYF. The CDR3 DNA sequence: TGCGCCAGCAGCTTAGGGACAGGGGCCCAAGAGACCCAGTACTTC.

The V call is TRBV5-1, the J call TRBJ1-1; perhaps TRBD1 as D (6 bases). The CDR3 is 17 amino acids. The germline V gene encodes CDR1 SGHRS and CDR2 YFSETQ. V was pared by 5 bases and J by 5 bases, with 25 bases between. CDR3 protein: CASRYDGGGSGGTEAFF. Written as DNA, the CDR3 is TGCGCCAGCAGGTACGACGGCGGGGGCTCGGGAGGAACTGAAGCTTTCTTT.

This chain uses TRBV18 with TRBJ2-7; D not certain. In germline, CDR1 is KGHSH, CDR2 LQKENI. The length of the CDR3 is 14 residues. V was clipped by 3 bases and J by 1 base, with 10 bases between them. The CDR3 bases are TGTGCCAGCTCACCGGCGTCGGAATCCTACGAGCAGTACTTC. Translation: CASSPASESYEQYF. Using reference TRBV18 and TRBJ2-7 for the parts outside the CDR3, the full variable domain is NAGVMQNPRHLVRRRGQEARLRCSPMKGHSHVYWYRQLPEEGLKFMVYLQKENIIDESGMPKERFSAEFPKEGPSILRIQQVVRGDSAAYFCASSPASESYEQYFGPGTRLTVT.

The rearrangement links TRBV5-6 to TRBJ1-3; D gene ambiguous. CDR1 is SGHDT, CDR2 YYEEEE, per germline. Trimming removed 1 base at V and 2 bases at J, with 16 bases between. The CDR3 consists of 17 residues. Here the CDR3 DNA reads TGTGCCAGCAGCTTGAACTTTTTGGGTGACCCTGGAAACACCATATATTTT. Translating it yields CASSLNFLGDPGNTIYF. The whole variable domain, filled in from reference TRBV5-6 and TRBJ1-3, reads DAGVTQSPTHLIKTRGQQVTLRCSPKSGHDTVSWYQQALGQGPQFIFQYYEEEERQRGNFPDRFSGHQFPNYSSELNVNALLLGDSALYLCASSLNFLGDPGNTIYFGEGSWLTVV.

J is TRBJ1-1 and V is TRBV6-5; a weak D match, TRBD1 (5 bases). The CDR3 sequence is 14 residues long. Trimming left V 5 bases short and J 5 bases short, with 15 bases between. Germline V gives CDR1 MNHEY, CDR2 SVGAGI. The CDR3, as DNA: TGTGCCAGCAGTCCTCCCCCGGGGGTTACTGAAGCTTTCTTT. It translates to CASSPPPGVTEAFF.

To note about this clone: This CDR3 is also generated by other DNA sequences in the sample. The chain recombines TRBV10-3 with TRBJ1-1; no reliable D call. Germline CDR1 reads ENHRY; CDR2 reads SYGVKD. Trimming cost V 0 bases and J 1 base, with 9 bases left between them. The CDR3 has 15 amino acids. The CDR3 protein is CAISESGQRNTEAFF. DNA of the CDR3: TGTGCCATCAGTGAGTCCGGGCAGCGGAACACTGAAGCTTTCTTT.